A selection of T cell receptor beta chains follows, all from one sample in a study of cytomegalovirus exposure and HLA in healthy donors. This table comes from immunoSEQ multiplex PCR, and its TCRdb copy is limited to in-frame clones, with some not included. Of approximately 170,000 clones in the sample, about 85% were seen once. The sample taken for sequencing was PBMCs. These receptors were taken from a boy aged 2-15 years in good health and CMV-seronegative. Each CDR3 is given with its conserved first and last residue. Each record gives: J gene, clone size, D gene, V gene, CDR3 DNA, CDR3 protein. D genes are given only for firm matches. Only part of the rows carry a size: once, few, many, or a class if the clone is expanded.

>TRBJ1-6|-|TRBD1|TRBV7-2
TGTGCCAGCCAGCCGCGGACAGGGGGCATTGAAAATAATTCACCCCTCCACTTT
CASQPRTGGIENNSPLHF
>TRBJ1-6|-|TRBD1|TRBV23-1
TGCGCCAGCATCCCGGGACAGGGGAATTCACCCCTCCACTTT
CASIPGQGNSPLHF
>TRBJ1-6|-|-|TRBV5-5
TGTGCCAGCAGCTGGGCTAAATATAATTCACCCCTCCACTTT
CASSWAKYNSPLHF
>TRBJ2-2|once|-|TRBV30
TGTGCCTGGAGCTACACCGGGGAGCTGTTTTTT
CAWSYTGELFF
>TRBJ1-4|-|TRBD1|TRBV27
TGTGCCAGCAGTTCCACAGGGGCGGTTAATGAAAAACTGTTTTTT
CASSSTGAVNEKLFF
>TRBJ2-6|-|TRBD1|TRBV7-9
TGTGCCAGCAGCCCCCGGGACAGGCTCTCTGGGGCCAACGTCCTGACTTTC
CASSPRDRLSGANVLTF
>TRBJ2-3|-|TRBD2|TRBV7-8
TGTGCCAGCAGCTTAGTTCGCGGGGGGGAGGGCACAGATACGCAGTATTTT
CASSLVRGGEGTDTQYF
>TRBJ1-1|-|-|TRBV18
TGTGCCAGCTCACCACTGTTAAGGAGGGCGAACACTGAAGCTTTCTTT
CASSPLLRRANTEAFF
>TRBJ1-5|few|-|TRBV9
TGTGCCAGCAGCGTAGCAGGAAACAATCAGCCCCAGCATTTT
CASSVAGNNQPQHF
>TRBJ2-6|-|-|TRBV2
TGTGCCAGCAGAGCTACAGGTTCTGGGGCCAACGTCCTGACTTTC
CASRATGSGANVLTF
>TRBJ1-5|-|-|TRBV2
TGTGCCAGCAGGGGGGGAGGTAATAGCAATCAGCCCCAGCATTTT
CASRGGGNSNQPQHF
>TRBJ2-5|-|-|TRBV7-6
TGTGCCAGCAGCTTGGAGGTCAGCCAAGAGACCCAGTACTTC
CASSLEVSQETQYF
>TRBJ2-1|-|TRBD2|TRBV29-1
TGCAGCGGCGATCTAGCGGGGATATACAATGAGCAGTTCTTC
CSGDLAGIYNEQFF
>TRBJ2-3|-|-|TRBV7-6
TGTGCCAGCAGCTTAAAGAGGGCATCGGGAGATACGCAGTATTTT
CASSLKRASGDTQYF
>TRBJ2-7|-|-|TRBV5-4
TGTGCCAGCAGCCCGGGACTGCTCGAGCAGTACTTC
CASSPGLLEQYF
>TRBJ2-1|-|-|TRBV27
TGTGCCAGCAGTCTGAGTCGGAGGGATGAGCAGTTCTTC
CASSLSRRDEQFF
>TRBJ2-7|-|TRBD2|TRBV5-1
TGCGCCAGCAGTCCAGGTGGTATAGCGGGCGCCTACGAGCAGTACTTC
CASSPGGIAGAYEQYF
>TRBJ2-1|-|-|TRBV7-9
TGTGCCAGCAGCTTATACAGGGTACAGCAGTTCTTC
CASSLYRVQQFF
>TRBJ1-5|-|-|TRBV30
TGTGCCTGGAGCGCAGGGGTGAATCAGCCCCAGCATTTT
CAWSAGVNQPQHF
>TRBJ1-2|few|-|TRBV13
TGTGCCAGCAGCTTACCAGGTTCGATCGTTTGTGGCTACACCTTC
CASSLPGSIVCGYTF
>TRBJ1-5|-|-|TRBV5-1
TGCGCCAGCAGCTTGGAGGGACATAGCAATCAGCCCCAGCATTTT
CASSLEGHSNQPQHF
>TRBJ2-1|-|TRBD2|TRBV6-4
TGTGCCAGCAGTGTAGGTAGCGGGACCTACAATGAGCAGTTCTTC
CASSVGSGTYNEQFF
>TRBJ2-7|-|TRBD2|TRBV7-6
TGTGCCAGCAGCTTAAGTGGTAGCCTAGCGGGCTACGAGCAGTACTTC
CASSLSGSLAGYEQYF
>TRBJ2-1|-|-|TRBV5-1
TGCGCCAGCAGCTTCGGCCAGGGGCAATACAATGAGCAGTTCTTC
CASSFGQGQYNEQFF
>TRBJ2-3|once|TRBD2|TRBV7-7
TGTGCCAGCAGCTTAGGGGTCGAGAAGCGGGGGTTTCCAGATACGCAGTATTTT
CASSLGVEKRGFPDTQYF
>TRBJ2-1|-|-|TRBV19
TGTGCCACTACAAGCGGCGTAAGCTCCTACAATGAGCAGTTCTTC
CATTSGVSSYNEQFF
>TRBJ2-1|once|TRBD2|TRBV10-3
TGTGCCATCACCCAAGCGGGGGGGCACAATGAGCAGTTCTTC
CAITQAGGHNEQFF
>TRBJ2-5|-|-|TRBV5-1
TGCGCCAGCAGCGTACAGGGAGAGACCCAGTACTTC
CASSVQGETQYF
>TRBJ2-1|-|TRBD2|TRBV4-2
TGTGCCAGCAGCCCGCGGCTAGCGGGAGGCGGTGAGCAGTTCTTC
CASSPRLAGGGEQFF
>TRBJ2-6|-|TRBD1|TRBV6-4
TGTGCCAGCAGTGACACTCACCCGACAGGGGGGAGTTCTGGGGCCAACGTCCTGACTTTC
CASSDTHPTGGSSGANVLTF
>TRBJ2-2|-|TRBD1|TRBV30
TGTGCCTGGACCAGGGGGCTGGCCGGGGAGCTGTTTTTT
CAWTRGLAGELFF
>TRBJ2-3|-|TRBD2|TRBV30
TGTGCCTGGAGTGATTATATAGCGGGGGGGCTTGGAGATACGCAGTATTTT
CAWSDYIAGGLGDTQYF
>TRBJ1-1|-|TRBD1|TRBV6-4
TGTGCCAGCAGACCCACAGGGGGCACTGAAGCTTTCTTT
CASRPTGGTEAFF
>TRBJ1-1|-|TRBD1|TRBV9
TGTGCCAGCAGCGGACAGGGGAGGAACACTGAAGCTTTCTTT
CASSGQGRNTEAFF
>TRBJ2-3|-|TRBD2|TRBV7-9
TGTGCCAGCAGCCCAAAGCGGGGGGGCGAAACGCAGTATTTT
CASSPKRGGETQYF
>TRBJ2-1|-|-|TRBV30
TGTGCCTGGAGTTACGGCACAGCCTACAATGAGCAGTTCTTC
CAWSYGTAYNEQFF
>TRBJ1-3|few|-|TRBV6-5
TGTGCCAGCAGTGATTTAGCAGACACCATATATTTT
CASSDLADTIYF
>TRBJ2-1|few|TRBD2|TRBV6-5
TGTGCCAGCAGTTACGCTAGCGGGAGCAATGAGCAGTTCTTC
CASSYASGSNEQFF
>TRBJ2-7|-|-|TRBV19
TGTGCCAGTAGTTCAGGCTACGAGCAGTACTTC
CASSSGYEQYF
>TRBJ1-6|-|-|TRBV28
TGTGCCAGCAGCACCGGGGAGGAGAGCTCCTATAATTCACCCCTCCACTTT
CASSTGEESSYNSPLHF
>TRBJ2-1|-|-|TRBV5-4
TGTGCCAGCAGCCCGGGTCGGCTAGAGGGTGAGCAGTTCTTC
CASSPGRLEGEQFF
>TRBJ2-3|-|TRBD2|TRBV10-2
TGCGCCAGTAGCGGGAGGGGGACAGATACGCAGTATTTT
CASSGRGTDTQYF
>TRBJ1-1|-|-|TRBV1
TGCACCAGCAGCCAACCTCAGATGAACACTGAAGCTTTCTTT
CTSSQPQMNTEAFF
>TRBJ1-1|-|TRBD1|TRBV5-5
TGTGCCAGCAGCTTAGACAGGGTTCGGATCACTGAAGCTTTCTTT
CASSLDRVRITEAFF
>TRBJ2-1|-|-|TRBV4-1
TGCGCCAGCAGCCAGGGGTTGGTAGCGGCCAATGAGCAGTTCTTC
CASSQGLVAANEQFF
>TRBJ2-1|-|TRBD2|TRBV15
TGTGCCACCAGCAGAGATACACGTGCGGGGGGGCCATCCAATGAGCAGTTCTTC
CATSRDTRAGGPSNEQFF
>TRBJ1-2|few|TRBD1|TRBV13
TGTGCCAGCAGCTCCCGGGACAGGGCTTTTGGCTACACCTTC
CASSSRDRAFGYTF
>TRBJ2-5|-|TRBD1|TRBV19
TGTGCCAGTAGCCCCGGACAGGTCGAGACCCAGTACTTC
CASSPGQVETQYF
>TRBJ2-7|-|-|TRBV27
TGTGCCAGCAGTTCCTCCTCCTACGAGCAGTACTTC
CASSSSSYEQYF
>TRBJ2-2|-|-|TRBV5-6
TGTGCCAGCCGCTTATTAGTGAACACCGGGGGGCTGTTTTTT
CASRLLVNTGGLFF
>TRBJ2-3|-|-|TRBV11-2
TGTGCCAGCAGCTTAGAAGGGGCACAAGGGGATACGCAGTATTTT
CASSLEGAQGDTQYF
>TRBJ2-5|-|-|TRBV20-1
TGCGTGGTGGGCCTACAAGAGACCCAGTACTTC
CVVGLQETQYF
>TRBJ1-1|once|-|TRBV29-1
TGCAGCGTGGCGGGCAGAGCGAACACTGAAGCTTTCTTT
CSVAGRANTEAFF
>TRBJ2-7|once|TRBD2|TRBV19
TGTGCCAGTAGCCTGAAAGGGACTAGCGGATCAATGTCCCACGAGCAGTACTTC
CASSLKGTSGSMSHEQYF
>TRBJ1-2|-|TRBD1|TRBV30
TGTGCCTGGAGTGCAATACCGGGACAGGGGATGCACTATGGCTACACCTTC
CAWSAIPGQGMHYGYTF
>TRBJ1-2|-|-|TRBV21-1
TGTGCCAGCAGCTCGCGCCGTGCGGGGTTGAACTATGGCTACACCTTC
CASSSRRAGLNYGYTF
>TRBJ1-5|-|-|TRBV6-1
TGTGCCAGCAGTGGTGGGGAGAATCAGCCCCAGCATTTT
CASSGGENQPQHF
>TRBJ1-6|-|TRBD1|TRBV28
TGTGCCATGCAGGGGGCCATAAATTCACCCCTCCACTTT
CAMQGAINSPLHF
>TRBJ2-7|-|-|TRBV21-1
TGTGCCAGCAGCAAACCTTTGGGACAGGGGGGCTACGAGCAGTACTTC
CASSKPLGQGGYEQYF
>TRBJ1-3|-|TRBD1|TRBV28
TGTGCCAGCACCCTGACAGGGAGCTCTGGAAACACCATATATTTT
CASTLTGSSGNTIYF